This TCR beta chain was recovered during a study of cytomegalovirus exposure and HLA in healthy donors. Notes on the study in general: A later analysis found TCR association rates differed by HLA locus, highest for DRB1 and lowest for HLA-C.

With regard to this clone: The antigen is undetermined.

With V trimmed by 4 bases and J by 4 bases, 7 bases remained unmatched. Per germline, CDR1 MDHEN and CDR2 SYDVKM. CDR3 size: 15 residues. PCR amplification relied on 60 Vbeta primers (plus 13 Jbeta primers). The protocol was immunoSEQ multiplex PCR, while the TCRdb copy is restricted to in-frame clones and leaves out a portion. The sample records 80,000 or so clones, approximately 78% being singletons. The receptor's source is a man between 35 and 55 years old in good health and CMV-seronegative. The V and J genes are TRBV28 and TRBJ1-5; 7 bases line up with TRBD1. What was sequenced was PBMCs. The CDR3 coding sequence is TGTGCCAGCAGTTCGCCCGGGACAGATAATCAGCCCCAGCATTTT. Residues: CASSSPGTDNQPQHF. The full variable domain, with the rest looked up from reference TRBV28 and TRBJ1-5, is DVKVTQSSRYLVKRTGEKVFLECVQDMDHENMFWYRQDPGLGLRLIYFSYDVKMKEKGDIPEGYSVSREKKERFSLILESASTNQTSMYLCASSSPGTDNQPQHFGDGTRLSIL.